This is a list of T cell receptor beta chains from one sample in a study of CD8 T cells in Susac syndrome. TCRdb fed the immunoSEQ multiplex PCR reads into MiXCR, producing one record per CDR3 protein. This table holds about 84,000 distinct CDR3 sequences, over 85% found once. Sequences were obtained from CD8+ T cells from PBMCs. The receptor set was obtained from a human donor in good health. The CDR3 runs from the conserved cysteine through the conserved F or W. Each record gives: J gene, clone size, D gene, V gene, CDR3 DNA, CDR3 protein. The D gene is left open where the match is weak. The size entry is marked missing in some rows and otherwise reads once, few, many or a size class.

>TRBJ2-7|NA|NA|TRBV6-1
TGTGCCAGCGTGGCGGGGACCTACGAGCAGTACTTC
CASVAGTYEQYF
>TRBJ2-5|NA|TRBD2|TRBV20-1
TGCAGTGCTAGAGACCACTCGGGGGGGGTGCAAGAGACCCAGTACTTC
CSARDHSGGVQETQYF
>TRBJ2-7|NA|NA|TRBV3-1
TGTGCCAGCAGCCTACGACAGAGGAGTTCCTACGAGCAGTACTTC
CASSLRQRSSYEQYF
>TRBJ2-7|once|NA|TRBV6-6
TGTGCCAGCAGCCCGGGCCCTGAGCAGTACTTC
CASSPGPEQYF
>TRBJ2-3|NA|NA|TRBV13
TGTGCCAGCAGCTTAGGAAGTGAGGGGACAGATACGCAGTATTTT
CASSLGSEGTDTQYF
>TRBJ2-1|NA|TRBD2|TRBV29-1
TGCAGCGTTGAACCTAGCGGGGGGTCAAATGAGCAGTTCTTC
CSVEPSGGSNEQFF
>TRBJ1-2|NA|TRBD1|TRBV12-3/TRBV12-4
TGTGCCAGCAGTTCCCTATCTGGACAGGGAATTCATGGCTACACCTTC
CASSSLSGQGIHGYTF
>TRBJ2-7|NA|NA|TRBV6-2/TRBV6-3
TGTGCCAGCAGTTATGAGTGGGGGTACGAGCAGTACTTC
CASSYEWGYEQYF
>TRBJ2-7|NA|TRBD2|TRBV20-1
TGCAGTGCTAGAGATCCCCTAGCGGGGGACTCCTACGAGCAGTACTTC
CSARDPLAGDSYEQYF
>TRBJ2-3|NA|NA|TRBV9
TGTGCCAGCAGCGTAAGGAACTCCCTCCGTACGCAGTATTTT
CASSVRNSLRTQYF
>TRBJ2-3|NA|NA|TRBV7-3
TGTGCCAGCAGCTTAATCGGGGGTTCCACAGATACGCAGTATTTT
CASSLIGGSTDTQYF
>TRBJ2-7|NA|NA|TRBV3-1
TGTGCCAGCAGCCAGGGGACTTTGGACGAGCAGTACTTC
CASSQGTLDEQYF
>TRBJ2-3|NA|TRBD2|TRBV6-5
TGTGCCAGCAGCTATGATTCGTTAGCGGGGGGTTCAGATACGCAGTATTTT
CASSYDSLAGGSDTQYF
>TRBJ1-2|NA|NA|TRBV5-4
TGTGCCAGCAGCTTGGGACAGGTCCCTGTAGGTGGCTACACCTTC
CASSLGQVPVGGYTF
>TRBJ2-3|once|NA|TRBV4-1
TGCGCCAGCAGCCTTGGGACCCTCACAGATACGCAGTATTTT
CASSLGTLTDTQYF
>TRBJ1-1|NA|TRBD1|TRBV30
TGTGCCTGGAGGTTGGACAGGGTTGAAGCTTTCTTT
CAWRLDRVEAFF
>TRBJ2-1|NA|TRBD2|TRBV19
TGTGCCAGTACAACCCGGGGCGGGGGAAGGGATGAGCAGTTCTTC
CASTTRGGGRDEQFF
>TRBJ1-1|NA|NA|TRBV6-5
TGTGCCAGCAGTTACGAGGGGGGGGCCACTGAAGCTTTCTTT
CASSYEGGATEAFF
>TRBJ1-5|once|NA|TRBV12-3/TRBV12-4
TGTGCCAGCAGCGCCGACAGGATGGGCAATCAGCCCCAGCATTTT
CASSADRMGNQPQHF
>TRBJ2-7|NA|TRBD1|TRBV19
TGTGCCAGCCGCGGCCCGGGACAGGGCCCCTACGAGCAGTACTTC
CASRGPGQGPYEQYF
>TRBJ2-1|once|NA|TRBV29-1
TGCAGCGTTTCTTCCAGAAACAATGAGCAGTTCTTC
CSVSSRNNEQFF
>TRBJ1-1|NA|NA|TRBV10-3
TGTGCCGTCACATCGGACACTGAAGCTTTCTTT
CAVTSDTEAFF
>TRBJ1-2|once|TRBD1|TRBV29-1
TGCAGCGCCAAGGGGTCAGGGGGCGCACACTATGGCTACACCTTC
CSAKGSGGAHYGYTF
>TRBJ1-6|NA|NA|TRBV24-1
TGTGCCACCAGTGAAAATTCACCCCTCCACTTT
CATSENSPLHF
>TRBJ1-3|NA|NA|TRBV23-1
TGCGCCAGCAGTCAGGGGGAGTTTCCTTCTGGAAACACCATATATTTT
CASSQGEFPSGNTIYF
>TRBJ2-5|NA|TRBD2|TRBV6-2/TRBV6-3
TGTGCCAGCACTCAACCTAGCGGAGAGACCCAGTACTTC
CASTQPSGETQYF
>TRBJ1-6|once|NA|TRBV13
TGTGCCAGCCGCCAGGGGTTTTGGAATTCACCCCTCCACTTT
CASRQGFWNSPLHF
>TRBJ2-1|NA|NA|TRBV4-1
TGCGCCAGCAGCCAAGCTCAGACAGGCAGGTACAATGAGCAGTTCTTC
CASSQAQTGRYNEQFF
>TRBJ2-3|NA|TRBD1|TRBV29-1
TGCAGCGTCCGGACAGGGGTGAGCACAGATACGCAGTATTTT
CSVRTGVSTDTQYF
>TRBJ2-1|NA|NA|TRBV18
TGTGCCAGCTCTCTAATTGACAGGACCTCCTACAATGAGCAGTTCTTC
CASSLIDRTSYNEQFF
>TRBJ2-1|NA|NA|TRBV13
TGTGCCAGCAGCTTAGCGGAAAATGAGCAGTTCTTC
CASSLAENEQFF
>TRBJ2-5|NA|TRBD1|TRBV4-2
TGTGCCAGCAGCCAAGACCCCGGGACAGGGACAGAGACCCAGTACTTC
CASSQDPGTGTETQYF